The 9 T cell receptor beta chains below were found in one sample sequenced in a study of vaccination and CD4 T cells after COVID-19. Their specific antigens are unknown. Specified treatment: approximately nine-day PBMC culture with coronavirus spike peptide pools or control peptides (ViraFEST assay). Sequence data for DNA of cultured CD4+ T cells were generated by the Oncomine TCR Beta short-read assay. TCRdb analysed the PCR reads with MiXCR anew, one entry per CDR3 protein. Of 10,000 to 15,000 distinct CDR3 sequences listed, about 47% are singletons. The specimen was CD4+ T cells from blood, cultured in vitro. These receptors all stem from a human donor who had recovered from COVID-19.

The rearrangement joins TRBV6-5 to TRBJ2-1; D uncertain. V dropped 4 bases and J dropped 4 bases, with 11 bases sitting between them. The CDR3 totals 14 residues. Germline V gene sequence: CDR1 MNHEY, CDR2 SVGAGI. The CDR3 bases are TGTGCCAGCAGTTTTTCGGACGGGTACAATGAGCAGTTCTTC. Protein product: CASSFSDGYNEQFF.

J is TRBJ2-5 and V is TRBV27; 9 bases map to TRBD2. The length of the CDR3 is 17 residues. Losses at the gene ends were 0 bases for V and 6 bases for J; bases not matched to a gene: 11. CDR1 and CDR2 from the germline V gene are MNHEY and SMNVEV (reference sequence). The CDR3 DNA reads TGTGCCAGCAGTTTATCGGGGGGTCTAGCGGGGAGACAGACCCAGTACTTC. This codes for CASSLSGGLAGRQTQYF.

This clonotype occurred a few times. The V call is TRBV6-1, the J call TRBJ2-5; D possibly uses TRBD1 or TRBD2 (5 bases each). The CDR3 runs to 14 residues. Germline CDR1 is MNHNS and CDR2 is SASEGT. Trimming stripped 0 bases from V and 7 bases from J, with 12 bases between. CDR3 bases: TGTGCCAGCAGTGAAGCGCTAGGGGCGGGGACCCAGTACTTC. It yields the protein CASSEALGAGTQYF.

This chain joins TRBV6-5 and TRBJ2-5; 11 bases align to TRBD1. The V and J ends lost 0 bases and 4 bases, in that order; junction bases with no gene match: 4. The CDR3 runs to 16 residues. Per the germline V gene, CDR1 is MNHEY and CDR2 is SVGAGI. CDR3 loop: CASSYSGQGARETQYF. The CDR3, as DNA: TGTGCCAGCAGTTACTCAGGACAGGGGGCTCGAGAGACCCAGTACTTC.

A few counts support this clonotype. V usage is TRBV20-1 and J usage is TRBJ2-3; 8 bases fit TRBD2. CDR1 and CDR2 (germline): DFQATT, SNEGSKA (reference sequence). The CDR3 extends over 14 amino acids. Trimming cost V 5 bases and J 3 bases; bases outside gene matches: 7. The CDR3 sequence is CSARRLATTDTQYF. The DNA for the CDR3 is TGCAGTGCTCGTAGACTAGCGACAACAGATACGCAGTATTTT.

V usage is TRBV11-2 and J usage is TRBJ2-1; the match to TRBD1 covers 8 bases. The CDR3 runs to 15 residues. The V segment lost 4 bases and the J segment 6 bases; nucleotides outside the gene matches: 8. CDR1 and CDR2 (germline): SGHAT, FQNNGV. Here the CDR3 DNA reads TGTGCCAGCAGCTCGTTGACAGGGGCCCTCAATGAGCAGTTCTTC. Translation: CASSSLTGALNEQFF.

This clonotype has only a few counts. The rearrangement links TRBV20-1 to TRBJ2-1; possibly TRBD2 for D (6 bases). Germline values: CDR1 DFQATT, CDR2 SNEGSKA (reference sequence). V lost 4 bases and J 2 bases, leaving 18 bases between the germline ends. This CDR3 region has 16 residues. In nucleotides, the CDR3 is TGCAGTGCTACTCTCCGTGTCGCTAGCGCCTACAATGAGCAGTTCTTC. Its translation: CSATLRVASAYNEQFF.

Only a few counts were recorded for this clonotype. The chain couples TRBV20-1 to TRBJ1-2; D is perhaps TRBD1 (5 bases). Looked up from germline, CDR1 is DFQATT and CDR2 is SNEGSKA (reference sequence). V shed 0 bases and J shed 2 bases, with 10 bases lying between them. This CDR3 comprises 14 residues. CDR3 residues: CSARDEDRNYGYTF. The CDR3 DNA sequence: TGCAGTGCTAGAGATGAAGACAGAAACTATGGCTACACCTTC.

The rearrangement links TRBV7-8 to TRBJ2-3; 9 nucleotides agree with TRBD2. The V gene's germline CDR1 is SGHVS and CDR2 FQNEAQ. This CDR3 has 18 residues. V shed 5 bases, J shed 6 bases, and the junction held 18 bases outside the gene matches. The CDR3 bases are TGTGCCAGCAGCACTTTTAGGGTTGGGCTAGCGGGATTGGATACGCAGTATTTT. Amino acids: CASSTFRVGLAGLDTQYF.